The clone carrying this T cell receptor beta chain has more than one count but fewer than ten. This sample is part of a study of T cell responses to AZD1222 COVID-19 vaccine. Measured with immunoSEQ multiplex PCR; TCRdb has only the in-frame clones, and not every one. The table records roughly 170,000 clones, around 88% of them present only once. The receptor comes from an adult in good health. This sample comprised peripheral blood, obtained on day 0 of AZD1222 vaccination.

For the CDR3, the DNA is TGTGCCAGCAGCCCTGGACAGGGCCGATCAACTAATGAAAAACTGTTTTTT. Protein: CASSPGQGRSTNEKLFF. The chain recombines TRBV5-4 with TRBJ1-4, with 8 bases fitting TRBD1. The CDR3 length is 17 residues. The J segment lost 0 bases and the V segment lost 4 bases, leaving 8 bases of the junction unmatched. Germline V gene data show CDR1 as SGHNT and CDR2 as YYREEE (reference sequence).